The sequence of this TCR beta chain was determined in a study of T cells in Graves' hyperthyroidism and ophthalmopathy. About this clonotype itself: Its antigen is still unknown. Just one base apart from a much larger clone, this may be a read error.

Broader study findings: A 13 V-J signature model discriminated ophthalmopathy versus stable hyperthyroidism. Most expanded thyroid clonotypes above 0.001 also appeared in blood.

Authors of the study amplified TCR beta CDR3 regions from RNA transcripts. An initial round of RT-PCR targeting the TCR CDR3 relied on the HTBI primer set. TCRdb independently ran MiXCR on the multiplex PCR reads; one entry per CDR3 protein. The sample includes around 300,000 distinct CDR3 sequences, 10% to 15% of them seen just once. The sample was blood. The clonotype originates from a woman aged 25-40 years with Graves' hyperthyroidism that later progressed to Graves' ophthalmopathy.

The DNA of the CDR3 is TGTGCCAGCAGCTTCACGGTTGGCCTTTGCAATGAGCAGTTCTTC. Translation gives CASSFTVGLCNEQFF. This chain connects TRBV7-9 to TRBJ2-1; D is unclear. Per the germline V gene, CDR1 is SEHNR and CDR2 is FQNEAQ (reference sequence). The V end was cut by 3 bases, the J end by 6 bases, with 15 bases between. The CDR3 totals 15 residues.